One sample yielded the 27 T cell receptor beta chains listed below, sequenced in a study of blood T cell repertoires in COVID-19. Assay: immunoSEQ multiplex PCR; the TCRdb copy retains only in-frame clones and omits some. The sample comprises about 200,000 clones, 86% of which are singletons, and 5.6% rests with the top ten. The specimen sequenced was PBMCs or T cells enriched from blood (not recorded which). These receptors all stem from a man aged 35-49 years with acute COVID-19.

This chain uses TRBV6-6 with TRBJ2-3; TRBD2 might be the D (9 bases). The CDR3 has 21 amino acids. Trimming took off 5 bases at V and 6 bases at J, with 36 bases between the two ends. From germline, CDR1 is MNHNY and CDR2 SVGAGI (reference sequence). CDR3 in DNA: TGTGCCAGCAGTCCCAACGGACAGGGCGGACTAGCGTTTGGAGCGGGGGATACGCAGTATTTT. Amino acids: CASSPNGQGGLAFGAGDTQYF.

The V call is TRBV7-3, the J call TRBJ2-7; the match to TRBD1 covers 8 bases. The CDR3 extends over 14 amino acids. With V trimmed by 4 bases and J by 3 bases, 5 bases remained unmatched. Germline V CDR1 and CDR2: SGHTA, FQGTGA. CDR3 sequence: CASSSGGRFYEQYF. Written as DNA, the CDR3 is TGTGCCAGCAGCTCAGGGGGCAGGTTCTACGAGCAGTACTTC.

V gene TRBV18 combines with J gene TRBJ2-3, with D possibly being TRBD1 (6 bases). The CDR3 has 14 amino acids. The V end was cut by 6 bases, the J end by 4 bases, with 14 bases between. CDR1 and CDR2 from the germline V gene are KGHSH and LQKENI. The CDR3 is CASSQDSISDTQYF. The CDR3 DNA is TGTGCCAGCTCTCAGGACAGTATATCAGATACGCAGTATTTT. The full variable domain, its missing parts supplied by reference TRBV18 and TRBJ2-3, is NAGVMQNPRHLVRRRGQEARLRCSPMKGHSHVYWYRQLPEEGLKFMVYLQKENIIDESGMPKERFSAEFPKEGPSILRIQQVVRGDSAAYFCASSQDSISDTQYFGPGTRLTVL.

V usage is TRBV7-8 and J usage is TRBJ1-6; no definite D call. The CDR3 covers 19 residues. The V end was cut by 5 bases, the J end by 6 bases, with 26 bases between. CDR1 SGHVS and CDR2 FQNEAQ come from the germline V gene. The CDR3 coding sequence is TGTGCCAGCAGCCCCAGCAACCTCAGGCAGTCTGCGAGTAATTCACCCCTCCACTTT. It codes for CASSPSNLRQSASNSPLHF.

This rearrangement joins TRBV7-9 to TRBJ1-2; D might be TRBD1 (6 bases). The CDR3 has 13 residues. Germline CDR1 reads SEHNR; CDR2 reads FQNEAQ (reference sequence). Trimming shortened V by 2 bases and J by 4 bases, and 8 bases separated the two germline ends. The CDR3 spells CASSLQGTYGYTF. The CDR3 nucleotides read TGTGCCAGCAGCTTACAGGGGACCTATGGCTACACCTTC.

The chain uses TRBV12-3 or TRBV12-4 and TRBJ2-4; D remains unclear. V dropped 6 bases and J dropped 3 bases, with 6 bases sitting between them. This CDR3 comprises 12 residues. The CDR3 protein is CASSSRKNIQYF. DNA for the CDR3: TGTGCCAGCAGCTCCCGCAAAAACATTCAGTACTTC.

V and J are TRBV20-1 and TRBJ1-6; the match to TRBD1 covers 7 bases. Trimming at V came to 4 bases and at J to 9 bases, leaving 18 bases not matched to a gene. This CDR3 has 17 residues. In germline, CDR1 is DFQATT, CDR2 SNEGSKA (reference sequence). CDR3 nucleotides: TGCAGTGCTACTGATTTTAGAGGGGGCGCGTTAGCTTCACCCCTCCACTTT. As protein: CSATDFRGGALASPLHF.

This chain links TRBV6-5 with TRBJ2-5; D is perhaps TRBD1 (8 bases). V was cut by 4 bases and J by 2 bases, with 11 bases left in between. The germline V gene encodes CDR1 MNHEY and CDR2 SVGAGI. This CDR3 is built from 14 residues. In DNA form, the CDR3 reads TGTGCCAGCAGTTCACAGGGGGGGCAAGAGACCCAGTACTTC. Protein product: CASSSQGGQETQYF.

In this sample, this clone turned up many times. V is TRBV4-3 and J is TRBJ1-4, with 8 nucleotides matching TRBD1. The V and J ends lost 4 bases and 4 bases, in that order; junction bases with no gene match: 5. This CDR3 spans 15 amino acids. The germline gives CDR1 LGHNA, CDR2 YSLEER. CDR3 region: CASSPPGQVNEKLFF. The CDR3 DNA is TGCGCCAGCAGCCCGCCGGGACAGGTTAATGAAAAACTGTTTTTT.

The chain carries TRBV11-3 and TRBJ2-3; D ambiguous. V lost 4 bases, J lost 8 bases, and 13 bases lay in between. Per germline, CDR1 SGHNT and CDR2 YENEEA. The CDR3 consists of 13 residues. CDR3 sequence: CASSSAALGTQYF. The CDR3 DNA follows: TGTGCCAGCAGCTCGGCGGCCCTAGGTACGCAGTATTTT.

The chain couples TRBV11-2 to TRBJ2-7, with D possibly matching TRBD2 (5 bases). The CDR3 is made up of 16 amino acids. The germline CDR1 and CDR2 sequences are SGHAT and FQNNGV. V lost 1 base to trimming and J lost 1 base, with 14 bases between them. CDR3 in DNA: TGTGCCAGCAGCTTAGTATCGATCCCGGGATCCTACGAGCAGTACTTC. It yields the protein CASSLVSIPGSYEQYF.

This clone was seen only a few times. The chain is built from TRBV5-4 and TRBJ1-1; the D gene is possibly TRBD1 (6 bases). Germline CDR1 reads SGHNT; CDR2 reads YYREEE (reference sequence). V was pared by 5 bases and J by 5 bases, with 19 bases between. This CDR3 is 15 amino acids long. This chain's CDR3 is CASRPDLQGGTEAFF. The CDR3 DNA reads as TGTGCCAGCAGGCCCGACTTACAGGGTGGGACTGAAGCTTTCTTT.

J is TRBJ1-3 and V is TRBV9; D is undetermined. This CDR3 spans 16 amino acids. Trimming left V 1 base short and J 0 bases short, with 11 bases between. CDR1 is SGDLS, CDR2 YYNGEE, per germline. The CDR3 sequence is CASSVRPGASGNTIYF. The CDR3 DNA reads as TGTGCCAGCAGCGTACGACCAGGCGCCTCTGGAAACACCATATATTTT.

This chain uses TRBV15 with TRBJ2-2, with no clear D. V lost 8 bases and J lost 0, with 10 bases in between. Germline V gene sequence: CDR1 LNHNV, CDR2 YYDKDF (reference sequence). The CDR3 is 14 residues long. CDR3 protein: CATALSTNTGELFF. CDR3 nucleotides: TGTGCCACCGCACTAAGTACGAACACCGGGGAGCTGTTTTTT.

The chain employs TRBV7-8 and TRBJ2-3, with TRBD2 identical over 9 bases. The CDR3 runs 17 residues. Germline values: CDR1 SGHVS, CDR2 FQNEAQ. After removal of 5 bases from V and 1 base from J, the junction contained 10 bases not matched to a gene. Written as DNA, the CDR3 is TGTGCCAGCAGCCCAAGACGTTGGACTAGCGGCACAGATACGCAGTATTTT. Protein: CASSPRRWTSGTDTQYF.

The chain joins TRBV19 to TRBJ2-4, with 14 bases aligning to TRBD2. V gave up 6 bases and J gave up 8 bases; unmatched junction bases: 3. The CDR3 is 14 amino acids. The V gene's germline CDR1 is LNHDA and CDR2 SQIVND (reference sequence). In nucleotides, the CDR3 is TGTGCCAGTAGGGGACTAGCGGGAGACGACATTCAGTACTTC. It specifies CASRGLAGDDIQYF.

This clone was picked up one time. The CDR3 region is CASSFGGAGSGYTF. The CDR3 DNA follows: TGTGCCAGCAGTTTTGGGGGGGCGGGCAGTGGCTACACCTTC. The V call is TRBV27, the J call TRBJ1-2, with TRBD1 as a possible D gene (6 bases). The ends were cut back, 3 bases at V and 7 bases at J, with 15 bases in the middle. CDR1 is MNHEY and CDR2 is SMNVEV in the germline V gene (reference sequence). This CDR3 has 14 amino acids.

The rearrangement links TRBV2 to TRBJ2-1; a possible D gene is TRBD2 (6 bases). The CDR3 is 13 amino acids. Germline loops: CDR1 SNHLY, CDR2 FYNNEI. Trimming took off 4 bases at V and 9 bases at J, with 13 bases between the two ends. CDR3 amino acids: CASSAFVEGEQFF. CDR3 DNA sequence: TGTGCCAGCAGTGCCTTCGTGGAGGGTGAGCAGTTCTTC.

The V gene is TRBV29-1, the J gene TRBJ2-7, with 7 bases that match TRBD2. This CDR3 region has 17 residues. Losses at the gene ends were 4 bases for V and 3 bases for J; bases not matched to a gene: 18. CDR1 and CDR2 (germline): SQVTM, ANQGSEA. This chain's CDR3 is CSVGQTRTGTIFYEQYF. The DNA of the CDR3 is TGCAGCGTTGGACAGACCAGAACCGGGACTATATTCTACGAGCAGTACTTC.

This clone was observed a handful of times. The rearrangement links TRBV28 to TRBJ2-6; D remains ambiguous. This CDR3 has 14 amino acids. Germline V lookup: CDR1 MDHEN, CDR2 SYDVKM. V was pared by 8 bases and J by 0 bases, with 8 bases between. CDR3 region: CASQSLSGANVLTF. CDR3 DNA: TGTGCCAGCCAATCACTCTCTGGGGCCAACGTCCTGACTTTC.

CDR3 residues: CASTGVAGNYEQYF. The CDR3 bases are TGTGCCAGCACGGGGGTAGCGGGAAATTACGAGCAGTACTTC. The gene calls are TRBV28 and TRBJ2-7; 8 nucleotides agree with TRBD2. Germline lookup yields CDR1 MDHEN and CDR2 SYDVKM. The CDR3 is made up of 14 amino acids. Unmatched junction bases numbered 9, after V lost 7 bases and J lost 4 bases.

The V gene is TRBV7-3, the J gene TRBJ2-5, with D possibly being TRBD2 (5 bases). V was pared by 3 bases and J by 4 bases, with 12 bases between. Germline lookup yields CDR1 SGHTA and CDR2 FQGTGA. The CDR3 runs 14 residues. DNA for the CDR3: TGTGCCAGCAGCTTCGGAGGCAAGTTAGAGACCCAGTACTTC. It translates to CASSFGGKLETQYF.

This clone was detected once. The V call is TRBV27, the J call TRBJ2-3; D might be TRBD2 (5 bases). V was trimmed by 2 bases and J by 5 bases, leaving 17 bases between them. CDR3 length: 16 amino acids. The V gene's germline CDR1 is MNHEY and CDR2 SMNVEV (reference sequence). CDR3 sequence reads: CASSLLRASGRDTQYF. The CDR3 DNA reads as TGTGCCAGCAGTTTACTCCGGGCCTCGGGGAGAGATACGCAGTATTTT.

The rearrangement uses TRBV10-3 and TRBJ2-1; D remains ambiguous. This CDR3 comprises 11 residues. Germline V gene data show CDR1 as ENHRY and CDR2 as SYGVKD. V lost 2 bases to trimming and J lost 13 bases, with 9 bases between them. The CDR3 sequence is CAISERFTQFF. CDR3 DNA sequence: TGTGCCATCAGTGAGAGATTCACTCAGTTCTTC.

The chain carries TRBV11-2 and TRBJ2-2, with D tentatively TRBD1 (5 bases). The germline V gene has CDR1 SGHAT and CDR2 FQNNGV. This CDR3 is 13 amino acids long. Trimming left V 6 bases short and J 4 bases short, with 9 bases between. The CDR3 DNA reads TGTGCCAGCAGAATACAGGTCACCGGGGAGCTGTTTTTT. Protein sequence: CASRIQVTGELFF.

The CDR3 reads CASSVGQGSGNEQFF. The CDR3 nucleotides read TGTGCCAGCAGCGTAGGACAGGGCTCAGGAAACGAGCAGTTCTTC. The chain uses TRBV9 and TRBJ2-1, with 7 nucleotides matching TRBD1. The CDR3 loop spans 15 amino acids. Germline V gene lookup returns CDR1 SGDLS and CDR2 YYNGEE. V was pared by 0 bases and J by 10 bases, with 10 bases of the junction left unmatched.

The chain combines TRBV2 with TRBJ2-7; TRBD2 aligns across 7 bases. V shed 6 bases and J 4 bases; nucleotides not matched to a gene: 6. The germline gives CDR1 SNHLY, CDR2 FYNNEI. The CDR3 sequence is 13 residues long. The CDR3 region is CASRSTSTYEQYF. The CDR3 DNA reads TGTGCCAGCAGGTCGACTAGCACTTACGAGCAGTACTTC.